The clone carrying this T cell receptor beta chain was picked up many times. What it binds is unknown. TCRdb called the 5' RACE reads again in MiXCR, with one record for every CDR3 protein. The data show around 65,000 distinct CDR3 sequences, approximately 5% seen once. This CDR3 has 17 amino acids. Trimming at V came to 5 bases and at J to 2 bases, leaving 10 bases not matched to a gene. Germline V lookup: CDR1 SEHNR, CDR2 FQNEAQ (reference sequence). The sample belongs to a study of T cells after yellow fever vaccination. Study observations and caveats: The bulk population could contribute abundant contaminating clonotypes to FACS-sorted repertoires.

This rearrangement joins TRBV7-9 to TRBJ2-5; 11 bases fit TRBD2. The source of this sequence is a man aged 18 to 29 who received the YFV17D yellow fever vaccine. Material: CD4+ T cells sorted from PBMCs, obtained roughly 14 days after the first yellow fever vaccination. In DNA form, the CDR3 reads TGTGCCAGCAGCCTAGTTCTAGCGGGGGGATGGCAAGAGACCCAGTACTTC. This translates into CASSLVLAGGWQETQYF.